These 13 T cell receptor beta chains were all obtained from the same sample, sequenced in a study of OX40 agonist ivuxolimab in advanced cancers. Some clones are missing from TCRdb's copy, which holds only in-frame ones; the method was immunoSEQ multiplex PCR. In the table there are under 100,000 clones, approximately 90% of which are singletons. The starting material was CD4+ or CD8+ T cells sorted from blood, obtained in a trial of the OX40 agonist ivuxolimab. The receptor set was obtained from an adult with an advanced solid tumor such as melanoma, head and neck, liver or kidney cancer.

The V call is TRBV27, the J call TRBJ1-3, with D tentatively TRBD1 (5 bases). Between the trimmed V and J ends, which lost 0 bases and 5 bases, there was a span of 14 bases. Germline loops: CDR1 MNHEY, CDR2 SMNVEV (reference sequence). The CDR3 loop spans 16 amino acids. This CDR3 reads CASSLSGPRSRNTIYF. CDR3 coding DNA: TGTGCCAGCAGTTTATCGGGACCGAGGAGTAGAAACACCATATATTTT.

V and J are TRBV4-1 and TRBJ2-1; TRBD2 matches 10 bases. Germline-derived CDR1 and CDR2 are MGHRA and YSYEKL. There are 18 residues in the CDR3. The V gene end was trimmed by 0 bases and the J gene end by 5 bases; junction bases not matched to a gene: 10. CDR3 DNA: TGCGCCAGCAGCCAAGATCGGGGGTCTAGCGGGAGACACAATGAGCAGTTCTTC. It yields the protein CASSQDRGSSGRHNEQFF.

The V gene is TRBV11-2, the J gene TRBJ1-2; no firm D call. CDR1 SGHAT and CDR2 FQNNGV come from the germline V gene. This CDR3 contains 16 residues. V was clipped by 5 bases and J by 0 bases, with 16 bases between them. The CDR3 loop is CASSGTSGVSNYGYTF. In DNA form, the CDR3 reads TGTGCCAGCAGCGGTACCTCGGGAGTATCTAACTATGGCTACACCTTC.

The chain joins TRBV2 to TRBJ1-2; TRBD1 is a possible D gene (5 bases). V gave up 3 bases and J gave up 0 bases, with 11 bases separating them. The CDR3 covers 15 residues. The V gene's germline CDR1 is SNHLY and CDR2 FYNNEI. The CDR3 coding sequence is TGTGCCAGCAGTGAGGGAAGGGGCGCTAACTATGGCTACACCTTC. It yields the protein CASSEGRGANYGYTF.

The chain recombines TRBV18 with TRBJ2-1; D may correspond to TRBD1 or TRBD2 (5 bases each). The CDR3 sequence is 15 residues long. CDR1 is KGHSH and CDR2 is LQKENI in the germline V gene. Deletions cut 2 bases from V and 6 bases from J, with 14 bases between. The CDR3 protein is CASSPSQNGANEQFF. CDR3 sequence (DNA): TGTGCCAGCTCACCATCTCAAAACGGGGCCAATGAGCAGTTCTTC. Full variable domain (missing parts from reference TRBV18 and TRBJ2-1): NAGVMQNPRHLVRRRGQEARLRCSPMKGHSHVYWYRQLPEEGLKFMVYLQKENIIDESGMPKERFSAEFPKEGPSILRIQQVVRGDSAAYFCASSPSQNGANEQFFGPGTRLTVL.

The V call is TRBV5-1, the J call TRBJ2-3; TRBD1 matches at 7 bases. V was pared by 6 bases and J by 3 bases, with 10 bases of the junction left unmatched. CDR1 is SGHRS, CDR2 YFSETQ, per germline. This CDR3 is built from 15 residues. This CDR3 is CASIETGVITDTQYF. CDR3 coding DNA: TGCGCCAGCATAGAAACAGGGGTGATAACAGATACGCAGTATTTT.

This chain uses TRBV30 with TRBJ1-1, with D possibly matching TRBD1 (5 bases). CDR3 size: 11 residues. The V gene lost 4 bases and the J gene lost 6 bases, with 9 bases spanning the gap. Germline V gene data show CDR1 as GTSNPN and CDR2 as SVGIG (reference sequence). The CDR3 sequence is CAWNRGPEAFF. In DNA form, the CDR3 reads TGTGCCTGGAATCGGGGACCTGAAGCTTTCTTT.

This CDR3 is CASSGTKYQETQYF. The CDR3 DNA reads TGTGCCAGTTCCGGGACAAAGTACCAAGAGACCCAGTACTTC. The chain links TRBV19 to TRBJ2-5, with TRBD1 as a possible D gene (6 bases). The germline V gene has CDR1 LNHDA and CDR2 SQIVND (reference sequence). The CDR3 has 14 amino acids. V lost 8 bases to trimming and J lost 0 bases, with 13 bases between them. Drawing the rest from reference TRBV19 and TRBJ2-5, the complete variable domain is DGGITQSPKYLFRKEGQNVTLSCEQNLNHDAMYWYRQDPGQGLRLIYYSQIVNDFQKGDIAEGYSVSREKKESFPLTVTSAQKNPTAFYLCASSGTKYQETQYFGPGTRLLVL.

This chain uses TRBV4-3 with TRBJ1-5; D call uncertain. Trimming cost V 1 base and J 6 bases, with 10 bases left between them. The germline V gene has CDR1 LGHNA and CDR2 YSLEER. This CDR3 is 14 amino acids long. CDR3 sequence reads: CASSQGQSSQPQHF. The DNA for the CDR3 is TGCGCCAGCAGCCAAGGCCAGTCGAGTCAGCCCCAGCATTTT.

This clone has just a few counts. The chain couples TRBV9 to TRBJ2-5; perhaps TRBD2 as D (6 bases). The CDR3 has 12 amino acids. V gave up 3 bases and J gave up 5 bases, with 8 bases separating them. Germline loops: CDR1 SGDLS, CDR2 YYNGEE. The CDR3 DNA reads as TGTGCCAGCAGCGCGGGAGCGGAGACCCAGTACTTC. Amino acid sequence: CASSAGAETQYF.

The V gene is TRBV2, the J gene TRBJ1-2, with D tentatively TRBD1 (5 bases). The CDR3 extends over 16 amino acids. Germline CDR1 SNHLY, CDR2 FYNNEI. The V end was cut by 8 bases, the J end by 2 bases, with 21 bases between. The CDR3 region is CASDSRGKGLNYGYTF. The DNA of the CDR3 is TGTGCCAGCGATTCGAGGGGTAAGGGCCTGAACTATGGCTACACCTTC.

DNA for the CDR3: TGCGCCAGCAAGCTTGGGACTAGCGGCTCCTACGAGCAGTACTTC. Residues: CASKLGTSGSYEQYF. The chain recombines TRBV5-1 with TRBJ2-7; 11 bases map to TRBD2. Germline V gene sequence: CDR1 SGHRS, CDR2 YFSETQ. The CDR3 totals 15 residues. J gave up 0 bases and V 6 bases, and 5 bases lay outside the gene matches.

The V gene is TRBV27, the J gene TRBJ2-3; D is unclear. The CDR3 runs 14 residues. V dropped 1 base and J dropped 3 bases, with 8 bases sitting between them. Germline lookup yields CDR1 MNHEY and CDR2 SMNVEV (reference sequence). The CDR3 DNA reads TGTGCCAGCAGTTTATTTGCAGAAACAGATACGCAGTATTTT. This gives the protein CASSLFAETDTQYF.